What follows are 10 T cell receptor beta chains derived from one specimen sequenced in a study of T cell responses to AZD1222 COVID-19 vaccine. Profiling relied on immunoSEQ multiplex PCR, and the TCRdb table lists in-frame clones only, not all of them. The profile covers roughly 100,000 clones, with about 89% appearing a single time and over 15% taken by the ten largest. The sequencing here drew on peripheral blood, taken on day 0 of AZD1222 vaccination. These receptors were collected from an adult in good health.

The chain couples TRBV7-9 to TRBJ2-1; a weak D match, TRBD2 (5 bases). The length of the CDR3 is 12 residues. Trimming left V 5 bases short and J 9 bases short, with 11 bases between. Germline CDR1 reads SEHNR; CDR2 reads FQNEAQ (reference sequence). CDR3 protein: CASSRGTTEQFF. The CDR3 DNA reads as TGTGCCAGCAGCCGGGGAACTACTGAGCAGTTCTTC.

This clone has only one observation. V usage is TRBV2 and J usage is TRBJ2-3; D unclear. Germline V gene data show CDR1 as SNHLY and CDR2 as FYNNEI. The CDR3 sequence is 13 residues long. V lost 6 bases, J lost 0 bases, and 7 bases lay in between. The CDR3 bases are TGTGCCAGCAGCGGAACTAGCACAGATACGCAGTATTTT. Translating gives CASSGTSTDTQYF.

This clone was found once. This rearrangement joins TRBV4-2 to TRBJ2-3; D call uncertain. This CDR3 spans 15 amino acids. Germline values: CDR1 LGHNA, CDR2 YNFKEQ. Trimming cost V 1 base and J 3 bases, with 11 bases left between them. CDR3 sequence: CASSQAPIGTDTQYF. The CDR3 region has the DNA TGTGCCAGCAGCCAAGCACCGATTGGAACAGATACGCAGTATTTT.

The V gene is TRBV15, the J gene TRBJ2-5; D gene unclear. Germline-derived CDR1 and CDR2 are LNHNV and YYDKDF (reference sequence). The length of the CDR3 is 14 residues. The germline V and J ends were trimmed by 5 bases and 3 bases, with 13 bases remaining between them. CDR3 in amino acids: CATSRAGGEETQYF. CDR3 coding DNA: TGTGCCACCAGCCGAGCCGGCGGAGAAGAGACCCAGTACTTC.

On this clone itself: The CDR3 end shows no conserved phenylalanine or tryptophan, and so a read error is likely. The chain employs TRBV2 and TRBJ1-6; TRBD1 agrees at 9 bases. The V gene end was trimmed by 2 bases and the J gene end by 5 bases; junction bases not matched to a gene: 7. The CDR3 spans 17 residues. CDR1 SNHLY and CDR2 FYNNEI come from the germline V gene. CDR3 coding DNA: TGTGCCAGCAGTGAACTAAACGGGGACAGGGATAATTCACCCCTCCACCTT. Encoded protein: CASSELNGDRDNSPLHL.

V gene TRBV6-1 combines with J gene TRBJ1-4, with D possibly being TRBD1 (6 bases). V lost 3 bases and J lost 1, with 9 bases in between. The CDR3 length is 15 residues. Germline loops: CDR1 MNHNS, CDR2 SASEGT. The CDR3 DNA follows: TGTGCCAGCAGTGAGTTGGACAGAACTAATGAAAAACTGTTTTTT. Encoded protein: CASSELDRTNEKLFF.

V usage is TRBV19 and J usage is TRBJ1-5; 7 bases are a match to TRBD1. V dropped 6 bases and J dropped 5; count of bases not matched to a gene: 7. The CDR3 extends over 14 amino acids. Germline V lookup: CDR1 LNHDA, CDR2 SQIVND (reference sequence). Here the CDR3 reads CASRRQGEYQPQHF. DNA of the CDR3: TGTGCCAGTAGAAGACAGGGCGAATATCAGCCCCAGCATTTT.

V usage is TRBV9 and J usage is TRBJ1-2; the D gene is possibly TRBD1 (6 bases). The V end lost 4 bases, the J end lost 3 bases, and 16 bases lay between the germline ends. The germline gives CDR1 SGDLS, CDR2 YYNGEE. This CDR3 has 15 amino acids. DNA for the CDR3: TGTGCCAGCAGCCTAGATTGGGGGGGCGACTATGGCTACACCTTC. Residues: CASSLDWGGDYGYTF. Full variable domain (missing parts from reference TRBV9 and TRBJ1-2): DSGVTQTPKHLITATGQRVTLRCSPRSGDLSVYWYQQSLDQGLQFLIQYYNGEERAKGNILERFSAQQFPDLHSELNLSSLELGDSALYFCASSLDWGGDYGYTFGSGTRLTVV.

This rearrangement joins TRBV7-3 to TRBJ2-2; D is unresolved. CDR3 size: 16 residues. The ends were cut back, 7 bases at V and 3 bases at J, with 18 bases in the middle. CDR1 is SGHTA, CDR2 FQGTGA, per germline. CDR3 DNA sequence: TGTGCCAGCACCCATCCCCCGATGCACTACACCGGGGAGCTGTTTTTT. Translation gives CASTHPPMHYTGELFF.

This chain links TRBV13 with TRBJ1-5, with 8 bases lining up with TRBD1. The trim removed 5 bases at V and 2 bases at J, leaving 2 bases unmatched. CDR1 and CDR2 from the germline V gene are PRHDT and FYEKMQ (reference sequence). This CDR3 has 14 residues. The CDR3 loop is CASSMGQGNQPQHF. Written as DNA, the CDR3 is TGTGCCAGCAGCATGGGACAGGGCAATCAGCCCCAGCATTTT.